This T cell receptor (beta chain) was recorded in a study of blood T cell repertoires in COVID-19. Sequencing was performed with immunoSEQ multiplex PCR; in TCRdb, only in-frame clones are kept and a portion is missing. The data show fewer than 450,000 clones, about 87% seen once. Notes on this clone: Given a far larger clone just one base away, this is likely a sequencing read error.

CDR1 is SGHTA, CDR2 FQGTGA, per germline. This CDR3 is built from 14 residues. The V segment lost 3 bases and the J segment 1 base; nucleotides outside the gene matches: 1. Patients at the Seattle site were enrolled during active infection and followed longitudinally. The V and J genes are TRBV7-3 and TRBJ2-3, with 7 bases fitting TRBD2. The specimen was peripheral blood. The origin of this receptor is a woman aged 45-65 years with COVID-19, enrolled during active disease. The CDR3 coding sequence is TGTGCCAGCAGCTTCCTAGCGGGCACAGATACGCAGTATTTT. Encoded protein: CASSFLAGTDTQYF.